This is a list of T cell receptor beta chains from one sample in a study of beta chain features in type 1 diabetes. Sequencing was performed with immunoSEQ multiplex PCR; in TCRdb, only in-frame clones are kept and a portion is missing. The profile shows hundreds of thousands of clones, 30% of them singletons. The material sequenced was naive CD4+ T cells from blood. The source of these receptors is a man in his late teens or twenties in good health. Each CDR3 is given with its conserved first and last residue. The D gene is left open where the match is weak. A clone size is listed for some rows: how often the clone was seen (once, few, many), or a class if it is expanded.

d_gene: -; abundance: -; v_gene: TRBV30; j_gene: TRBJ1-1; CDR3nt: TGTGCCTGGAGTATTATGGGGAGGCGGAACACTGAAGCTTTCTTT; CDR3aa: CAWSIMGRRNTEAFF
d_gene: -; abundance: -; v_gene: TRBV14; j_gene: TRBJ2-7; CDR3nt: TGTGCCAGCAGCCAAGAAATCAGCGACGAGCAGTACTTC; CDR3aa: CASSQEISDEQYF
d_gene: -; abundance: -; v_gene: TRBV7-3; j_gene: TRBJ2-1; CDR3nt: TGTGCCAGCAGTCAGGGGTACGGCAATGAGCAGTTCTTC; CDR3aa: CASSQGYGNEQFF
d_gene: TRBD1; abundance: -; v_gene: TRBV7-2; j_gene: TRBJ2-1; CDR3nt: TGTGCCAGCACCATCGACAGGGGTCCCTACAATGAGCAGTTCTTC; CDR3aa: CASTIDRGPYNEQFF
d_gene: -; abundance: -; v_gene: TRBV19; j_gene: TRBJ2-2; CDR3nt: TGTGCCAGTAGTATACAGGTTAACACCGGGGAGCTGTTTTTT; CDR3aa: CASSIQVNTGELFF
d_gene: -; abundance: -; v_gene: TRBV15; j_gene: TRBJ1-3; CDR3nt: TGTGCCACCAGAACGGACAGCTCTGGAAACACCATATATTTT; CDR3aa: CATRTDSSGNTIYF
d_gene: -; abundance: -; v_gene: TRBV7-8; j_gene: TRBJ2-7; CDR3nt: TGTGCCAGCAGCGGACGACTGTTCCCCAACGAGCAGTACTTC; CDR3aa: CASSGRLFPNEQYF
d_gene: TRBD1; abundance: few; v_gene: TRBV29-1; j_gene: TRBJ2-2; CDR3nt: TGCAGCGCGAGGGGAGACAGGGGGAACACCGGGGAGCTGTTTTTT; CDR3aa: CSARGDRGNTGELFF
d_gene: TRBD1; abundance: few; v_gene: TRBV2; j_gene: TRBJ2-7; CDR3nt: TGTGCCAGCAGTCTCTACAGGGGGAGCCCCATAGTGCAGTACTTC; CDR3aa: CASSLYRGSPIVQYF
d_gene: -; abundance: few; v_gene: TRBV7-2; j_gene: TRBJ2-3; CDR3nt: TGTGCCAGCAGCTTAATGTCAGGTCTCACAGATACGCAGTATTTT; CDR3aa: CASSLMSGLTDTQYF
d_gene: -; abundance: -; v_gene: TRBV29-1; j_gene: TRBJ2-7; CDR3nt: TGCAGCGTTAGAGAGAACTACGAGCAGTACTTC; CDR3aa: CSVRENYEQYF
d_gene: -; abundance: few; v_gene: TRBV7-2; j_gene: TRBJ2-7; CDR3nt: TGTGCCAGCAGACTGATCTACGAGCAGTACTTC; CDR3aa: CASRLIYEQYF
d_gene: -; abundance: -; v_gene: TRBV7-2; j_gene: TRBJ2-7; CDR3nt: TGTGCCAGCAGCTTACAGGGGTCATATGGCTACGAGCAGTACTTC; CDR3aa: CASSLQGSYGYEQYF
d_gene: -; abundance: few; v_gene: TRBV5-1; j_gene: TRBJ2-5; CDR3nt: TGCGCCAGCACAGGGTCGAGAGAGACCCAGTACTTC; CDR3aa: CASTGSRETQYF
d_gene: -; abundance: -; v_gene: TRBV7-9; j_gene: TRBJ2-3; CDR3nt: TGTGCCAGCTCCGGCCTTCCCGCCACAGATACGCAGTATTTT; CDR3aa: CASSGLPATDTQYF
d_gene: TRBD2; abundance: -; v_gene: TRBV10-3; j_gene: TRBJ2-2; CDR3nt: TGTGCCATCTCGGGAGGACTTGGGTGGAACGGGGAGCTGTTTTTT; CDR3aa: CAISGGLGWNGELFF
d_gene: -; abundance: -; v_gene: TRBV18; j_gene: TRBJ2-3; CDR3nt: TGTGCCAGCTCACCCGACAGAAACACAGATACGCAGTATTTT; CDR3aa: CASSPDRNTDTQYF
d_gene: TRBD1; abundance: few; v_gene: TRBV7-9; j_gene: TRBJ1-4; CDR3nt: TGTGCCAGCAGGGTCGGACAGGGGGAGAATGAAAAACTGTTTTTT; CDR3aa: CASRVGQGENEKLFF
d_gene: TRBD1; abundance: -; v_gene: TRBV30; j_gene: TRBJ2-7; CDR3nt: TGTGCCTGGAGTCCCGGACAGGGGAGATCTTACGAGCAGTACTTC; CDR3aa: CAWSPGQGRSYEQYF
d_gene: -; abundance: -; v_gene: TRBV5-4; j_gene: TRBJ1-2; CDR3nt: TGTGCCAGCAGCTTGGATCCAGGGGTATATGGCTACACCTTC; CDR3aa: CASSLDPGVYGYTF
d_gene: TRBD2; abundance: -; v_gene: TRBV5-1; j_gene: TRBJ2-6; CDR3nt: TGCGCCAGCAGTTTAGCGGGAGGGACCCCTTCTGGGGCCAACGTCCTGACTTTC; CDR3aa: CASSLAGGTPSGANVLTF
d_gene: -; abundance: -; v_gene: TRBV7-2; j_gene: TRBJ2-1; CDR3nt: TGTGCCAGCAGCTTAGCGTTCAGCGCCTACAATGAGCAGTTCTTC; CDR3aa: CASSLAFSAYNEQFF
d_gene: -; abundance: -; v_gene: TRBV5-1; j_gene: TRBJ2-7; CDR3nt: TGCGCCAGCAGCGCGCAGCCGTACGAGCAGTACTTC; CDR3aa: CASSAQPYEQYF
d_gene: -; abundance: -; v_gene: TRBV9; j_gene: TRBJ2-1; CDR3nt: TGTGCCAGCAGCGTAGGTAGCGCCGCCTACAATGAGCAGTTCTTC; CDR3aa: CASSVGSAAYNEQFF
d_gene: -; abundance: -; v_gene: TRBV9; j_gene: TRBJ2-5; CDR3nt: TGTGCCAGCAGCGTCCGGGACACCCAAGAGACCCAGTACTTC; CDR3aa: CASSVRDTQETQYF
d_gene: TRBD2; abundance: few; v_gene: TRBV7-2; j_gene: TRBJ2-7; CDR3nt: TGTGCCAGCAGCTTAGCACTAGCGGGAGGGACCTACGAGCAGTACTTC; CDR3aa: CASSLALAGGTYEQYF
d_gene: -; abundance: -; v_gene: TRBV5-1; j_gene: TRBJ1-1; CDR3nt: TGCGCCAGCAGCTTAACGGGGAGGCGGACTGAAGCTTTCTTT; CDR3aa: CASSLTGRRTEAFF
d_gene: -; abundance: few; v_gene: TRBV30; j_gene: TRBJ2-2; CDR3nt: TGTGCCTGGAGCGGCAGGTCGAACACCGGGGAGCTGTTTTTT; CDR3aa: CAWSGRSNTGELFF
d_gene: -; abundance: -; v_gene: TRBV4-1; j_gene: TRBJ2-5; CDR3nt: TGCGCCAGCAGCCAAGACTCCGGGAGAGGGCAGACCCAGTACTTC; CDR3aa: CASSQDSGRGQTQYF
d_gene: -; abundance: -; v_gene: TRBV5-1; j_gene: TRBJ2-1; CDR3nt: TGCGCCAGCAGCCCGACGGGATACAATGAGCAGTTCTTC; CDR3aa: CASSPTGYNEQFF
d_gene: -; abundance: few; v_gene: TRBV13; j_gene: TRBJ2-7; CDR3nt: TGTGCCAGCAGCCTCCAGGACCGTAGCTCCTACGAGCAGTACTTC; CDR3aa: CASSLQDRSSYEQYF
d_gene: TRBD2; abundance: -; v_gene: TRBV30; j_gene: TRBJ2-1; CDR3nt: TGTGCCTGGAGTTCTCATAGCGGGGGATACCAATTCTTC; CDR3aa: CAWSSHSGGYQFF
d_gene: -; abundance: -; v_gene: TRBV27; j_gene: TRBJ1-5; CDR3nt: TGTGCCAGCAGTTTAACCGGACGGAGGCTCAATCAGCCCCAGCATTTT; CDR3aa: CASSLTGRRLNQPQHF
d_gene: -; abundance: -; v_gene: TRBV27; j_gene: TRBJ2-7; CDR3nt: TGTGCCAGCAGTCCTCCGGGACGGTGGTACGAGCAGTACTTC; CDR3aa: CASSPPGRWYEQYF
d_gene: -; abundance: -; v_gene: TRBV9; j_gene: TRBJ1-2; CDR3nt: TGTGCCAGCAGCAGGGACTTTTCCGATGGCTACACCTTC; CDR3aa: CASSRDFSDGYTF
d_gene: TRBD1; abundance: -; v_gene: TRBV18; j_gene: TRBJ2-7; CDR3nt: TGTGCCAGCTCACCCGCACAGGGGTACGAGCAGTACTTC; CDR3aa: CASSPAQGYEQYF
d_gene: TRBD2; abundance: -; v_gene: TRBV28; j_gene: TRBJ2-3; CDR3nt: TGTGCCAGCAGTTCGTTAAGCGGGGCAAGGGCAGATACGCAGTATTTT; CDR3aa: CASSSLSGARADTQYF
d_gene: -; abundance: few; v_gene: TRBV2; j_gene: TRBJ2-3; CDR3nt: TGTGCCAGCAGTGTTCTCCAGAGCACAGATACGCAGTATTTT; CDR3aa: CASSVLQSTDTQYF
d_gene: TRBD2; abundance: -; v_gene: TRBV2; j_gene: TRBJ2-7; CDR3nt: TGTGCCAGCGCTGGGGCTAGCGGGGGTTACGAGCAGTACTTC; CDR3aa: CASAGASGGYEQYF
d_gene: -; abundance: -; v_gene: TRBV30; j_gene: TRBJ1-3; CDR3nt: TGTGCCTGGAGTCTGGGAAGGAGACCTGGAAACACCATATATTTT; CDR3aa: CAWSLGRRPGNTIYF
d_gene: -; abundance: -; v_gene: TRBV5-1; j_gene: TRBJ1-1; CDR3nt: TGCGCCAGCAGCTCTGGGGACTCCACCGAAGCTTTCTTT; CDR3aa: CASSSGDSTEAFF
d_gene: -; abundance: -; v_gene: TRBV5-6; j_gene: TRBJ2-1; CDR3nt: TGTGCCGGCAGCTTATACAATGAGCAGTTCTTC; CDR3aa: CAGSLYNEQFF
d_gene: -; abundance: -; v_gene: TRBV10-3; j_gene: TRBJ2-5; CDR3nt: TGTGCCATCAGTAGCAGGGGAGGAGAGACCCAGTACTTC; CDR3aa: CAISSRGGETQYF
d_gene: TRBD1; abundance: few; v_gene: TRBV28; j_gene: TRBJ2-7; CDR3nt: TGTGCCAGCAGGGAGACAGGGGACGAGCAGTACTTC; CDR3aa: CASRETGDEQYF
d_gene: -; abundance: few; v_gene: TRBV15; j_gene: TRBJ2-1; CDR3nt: TGTGCCACCAGCAGAGATAGTTCCGGGAGCTCCTACAATGAGCAGTTCTTC; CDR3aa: CATSRDSSGSSYNEQFF
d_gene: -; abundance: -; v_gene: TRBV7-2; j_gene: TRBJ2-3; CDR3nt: TGTGCCAGCAGCTTACCGGGAAGGGCAGATACGCAGTATTTT; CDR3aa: CASSLPGRADTQYF
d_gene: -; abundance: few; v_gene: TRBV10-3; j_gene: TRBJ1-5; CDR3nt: TGTGCCAGCGGGAGGGATGGCAATCAGCCCCAGCATTTT; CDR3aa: CASGRDGNQPQHF
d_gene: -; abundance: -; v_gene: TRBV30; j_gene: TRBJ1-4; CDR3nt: TGTGCCTGGAGTCTGGAGATAGCGGCTAATGAAAAACTGTTTTTT; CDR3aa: CAWSLEIAANEKLFF
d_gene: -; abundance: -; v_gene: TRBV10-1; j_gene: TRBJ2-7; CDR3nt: TGCGCCAGCAGTCCGAGCGGATCCTACGAGCAGTACTTC; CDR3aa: CASSPSGSYEQYF